The 9 T cell receptor beta chains reported below all come from one sample, sequenced in a study of early T cells in non-severe SARS-CoV-2 infection. TCRdb re-called the 5' RACE reads with MiXCR, one entry per CDR3 protein. The sample lists 45,000 to 60,000 distinct CDR3 sequences, 7.5% to 9% occurring once. This specimen was whole blood, taken at baseline. The receptors originated from an adult who was a healthcare worker with PCR-confirmed SARS-CoV-2 infection or an uninfected control (not recorded which).

The chain carries TRBV3-1 and TRBJ1-2; 12 nucleotides align to TRBD1. The junction had 8 bases not matched to a gene; V was cut back by 4 bases and J by 8 bases. The CDR3 extends over 15 amino acids. Germline-derived CDR1 and CDR2 are LGHDT and YNNKEL (reference sequence). The DNA for the CDR3 is TGTGCCAGCAGCCCAGACGGGACAGGGGGCACGGGCTACACCTTC. Residues: CASSPDGTGGTGYTF.

The chain has TRBV29-1 and TRBJ2-7; D is perhaps TRBD1 (6 bases). The CDR3 extends over 15 amino acids. Germline-derived CDR1 and CDR2 are SQVTM and ANQGSEA. Deletions cut 7 bases from V and 1 base from J, with 20 bases between. Written as DNA, the CDR3 is TGCAGCGCCCGAGGGGGTATCGAAGAGTCCTACGAGCAGTACTTC. Translation: CSARGGIEESYEQYF.

The table lists this clonotype with a few counts. V usage is TRBV5-1 and J usage is TRBJ2-2; D might be TRBD2 (5 bases). CDR1 is SGHRS, CDR2 YFSETQ, per germline. V lost 2 bases, J lost 5 bases, and 16 bases lay in between. The CDR3 runs 16 residues. Here the CDR3 DNA reads TGCGCCAGCAGCTTTGAGCGGCTAGCTGGGACCGGGGAGCTGTTTTTT. Protein product: CASSFERLAGTGELFF.

This clonotype was counted at least ten times. This sequence joins TRBV24-1 and TRBJ2-7; D is unclear. This CDR3 spans 13 amino acids. Trimming took 2 bases from V and 3 from J, leaving 7 bases between them. Germline V gives CDR1 KGHDR, CDR2 SFDVKD. CDR3 residues: CATSDSALYEQYF. The CDR3 DNA sequence: TGTGCCACCAGTGATTCAGCCCTCTACGAGCAGTACTTC.

Points on this clonotype: One end of the junction does not line up with germline, which may come from a read error. The chain joins TRBV4-1 to TRBJ2-6; D remains unclear. The CDR3 is made up of 17 amino acids. The germline CDR1 and CDR2 sequences are MGHRA and YSYEKL. CDR3 in DNA: TGCGCCAGCAGCCTAAGCGCCCTTAGCTCTGGGACCAACGTCCTGACTTTC. Residues: CASSLSALSSGTNVLTF.

This clonotype was counted many times. The gene calls are TRBV7-8 and TRBJ1-2, with 8 bases lining up with TRBD1. The CDR3 has 19 residues. J was trimmed by 0 bases and V by 2 bases; bases with no gene match: 14. The germline V gene has CDR1 SGHVS and CDR2 FQNEAQ. CDR3 protein: CASSLNPLWTGSSNYGYTF. DNA for the CDR3: TGTGCCAGCAGCTTAAACCCCCTCTGGACAGGGTCGTCTAACTATGGCTACACCTTC.

The genes are TRBV7-2 and TRBJ2-5, with 7 bases aligning to TRBD2. V lost 1 base and J lost 5; bases outside the gene matches: 4. The V gene's germline CDR1 is SGHTA and CDR2 FQGNSA. This CDR3 spans 14 amino acids. Here the CDR3 DNA reads TGTGCCAGCAGCTTAGACCTAGCGGTTGAGACCCAGTACTTC. As protein: CASSLDLAVETQYF.

This clonotype was seen only a few times. The chain uses TRBV5-6 and TRBJ2-3; no clear D gene. CDR1 is SGHDT, CDR2 YYEEEE, per germline. The CDR3 extends over 12 amino acids. V was pared by 4 bases and J by 5 bases, with 8 bases between. This chain's CDR3 is CASSRTLDTQYF. DNA for the CDR3: TGTGCCAGCAGCCGGACCCTAGATACGCAGTATTTT.

This clonotype has at least ten counts. The V call is TRBV14, the J call TRBJ2-7; TRBD1 agrees at 7 bases. J gave up 3 bases and V 4 bases, and 9 bases lay outside the gene matches. The germline V gene has CDR1 SGHDN and CDR2 FVKESK. The CDR3 runs 15 residues. Written as DNA, the CDR3 is TGTGCCAGCAGCCCGAGACAGGGTCGGGACTACGAGCAGTACTTC. Its protein product is CASSPRQGRDYEQYF.